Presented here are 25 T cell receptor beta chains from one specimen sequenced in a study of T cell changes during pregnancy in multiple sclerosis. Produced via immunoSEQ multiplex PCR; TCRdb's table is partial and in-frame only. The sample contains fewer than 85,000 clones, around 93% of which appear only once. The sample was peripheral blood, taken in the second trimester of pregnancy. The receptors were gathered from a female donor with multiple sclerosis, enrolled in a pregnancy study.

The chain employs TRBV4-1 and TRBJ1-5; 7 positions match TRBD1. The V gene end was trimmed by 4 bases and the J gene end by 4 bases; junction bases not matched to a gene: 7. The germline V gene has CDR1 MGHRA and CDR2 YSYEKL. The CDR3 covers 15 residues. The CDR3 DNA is TGCGCCAGCAGCCCAGCCGGGACAGAGAATCAGCCCCAGCATTTT. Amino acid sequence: CASSPAGTENQPQHF.

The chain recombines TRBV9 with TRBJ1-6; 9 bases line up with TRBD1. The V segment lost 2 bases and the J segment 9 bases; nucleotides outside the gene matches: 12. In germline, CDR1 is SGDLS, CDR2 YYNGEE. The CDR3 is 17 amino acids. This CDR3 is CASSVSSGQGISSPLHF. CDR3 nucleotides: TGTGCCAGCAGCGTGAGCTCGGGACAGGGAATAAGTTCACCCCTCCACTTT.

CDR3 nucleotides: TGTGCCAGTAGTATGACAGGGGGCGCAAGCAATCAGCCCCAGCATTTT. The encoded protein is CASSMTGGASNQPQHF. The chain joins TRBV19 to TRBJ1-5; 10 nucleotides align to TRBD1. After removal of 3 bases from V and 1 base from J, the junction contained 3 bases not matched to a gene. The CDR3 sequence is 16 residues long. Germline V gives CDR1 LNHDA, CDR2 SQIVND (reference sequence). The full variable domain, in which reference TRBV19 and TRBJ1-5 provide the parts outside the CDR3, is DGGITQSPKYLFRKEGQNVTLSCEQNLNHDAMYWYRQDPGQGLRLIYYSQIVNDFQKGDIAEGYSVSREKKESFPLTVTSAQKNPTAFYLCASSMTGGASNQPQHFGDGTRLSIL.

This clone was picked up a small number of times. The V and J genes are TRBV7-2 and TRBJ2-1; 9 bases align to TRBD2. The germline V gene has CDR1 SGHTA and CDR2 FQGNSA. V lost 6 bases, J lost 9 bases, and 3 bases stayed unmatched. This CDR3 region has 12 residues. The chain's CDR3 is CASSYSGGEQFF. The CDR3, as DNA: TGTGCCAGCAGTTATAGCGGGGGTGAGCAGTTCTTC. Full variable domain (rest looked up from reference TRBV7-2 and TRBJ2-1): GAGVSQSPSNKVTEKGKDVELRCDPISGHTALYWYRQSLGQGLEFLIYFQGNSAPDKSGLPSDRFSAERTGGSVSTLTIQRTQQEDSAVYLCASSYSGGEQFFGPGTRLTVL.

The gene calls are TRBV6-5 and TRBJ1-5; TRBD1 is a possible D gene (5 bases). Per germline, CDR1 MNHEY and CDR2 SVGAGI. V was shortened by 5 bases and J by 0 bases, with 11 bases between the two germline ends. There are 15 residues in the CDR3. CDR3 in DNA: TGTGCCAGCAGTGCCCAGGGTCCTAGCAATCAGCCCCAGCATTTT. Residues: CASSAQGPSNQPQHF.

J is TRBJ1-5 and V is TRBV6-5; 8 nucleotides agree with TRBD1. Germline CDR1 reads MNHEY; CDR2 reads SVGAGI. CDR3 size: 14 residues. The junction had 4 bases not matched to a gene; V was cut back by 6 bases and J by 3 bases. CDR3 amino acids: CASRSDRDNQPQHF. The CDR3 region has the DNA TGTGCCAGCAGATCGGACAGGGACAATCAGCCCCAGCATTTT.

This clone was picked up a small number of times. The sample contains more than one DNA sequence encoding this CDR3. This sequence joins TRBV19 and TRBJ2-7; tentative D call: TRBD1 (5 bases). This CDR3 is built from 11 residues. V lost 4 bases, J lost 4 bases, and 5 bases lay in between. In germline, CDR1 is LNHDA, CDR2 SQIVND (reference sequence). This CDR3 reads CASSTGYEQYF. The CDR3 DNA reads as TGTGCCAGTAGTACAGGGTACGAGCAGTACTTC.

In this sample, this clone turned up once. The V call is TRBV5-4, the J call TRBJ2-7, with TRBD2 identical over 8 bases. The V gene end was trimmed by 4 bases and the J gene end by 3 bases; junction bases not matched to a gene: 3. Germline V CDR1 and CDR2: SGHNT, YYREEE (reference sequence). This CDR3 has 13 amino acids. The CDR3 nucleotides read TGTGCCAGCAGCCGGGGGGGGATCTACGAGCAGTACTTC. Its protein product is CASSRGGIYEQYF.

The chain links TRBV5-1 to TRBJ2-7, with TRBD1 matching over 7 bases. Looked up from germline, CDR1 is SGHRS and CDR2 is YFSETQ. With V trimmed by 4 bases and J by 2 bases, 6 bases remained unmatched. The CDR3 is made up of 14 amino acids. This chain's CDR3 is CASSQQGVTYEQYF. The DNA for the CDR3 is TGCGCCAGCAGCCAGCAGGGGGTAACCTACGAGCAGTACTTC.

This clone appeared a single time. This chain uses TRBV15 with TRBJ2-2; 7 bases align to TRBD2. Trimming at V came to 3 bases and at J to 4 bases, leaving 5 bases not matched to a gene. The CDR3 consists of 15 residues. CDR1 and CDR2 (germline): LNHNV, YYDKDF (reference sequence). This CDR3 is CATSSRLAATGELFF. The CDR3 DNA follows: TGTGCCACCAGCAGCCGACTAGCAGCCACCGGGGAGCTGTTTTTT.

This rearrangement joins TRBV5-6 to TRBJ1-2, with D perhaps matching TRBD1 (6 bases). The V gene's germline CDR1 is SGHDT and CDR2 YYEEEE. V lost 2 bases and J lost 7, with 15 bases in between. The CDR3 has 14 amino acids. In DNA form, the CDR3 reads TGTGCCAGCAGCTTTTTCGACAGGCCGCCTGGCTACACCTTC. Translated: CASSFFDRPPGYTF.

CDR3 residues: CASSSAKNTEAFF. For the CDR3, the DNA is TGCGCCAGCAGCAGCGCAAAGAACACTGAAGCTTTCTTT. The genes are TRBV5-1 and TRBJ1-1, with unresolved D. The CDR3 is 13 amino acids. The germline V gene encodes CDR1 SGHRS and CDR2 YFSETQ. V lost 4 bases and J lost 1, with 8 bases in between.

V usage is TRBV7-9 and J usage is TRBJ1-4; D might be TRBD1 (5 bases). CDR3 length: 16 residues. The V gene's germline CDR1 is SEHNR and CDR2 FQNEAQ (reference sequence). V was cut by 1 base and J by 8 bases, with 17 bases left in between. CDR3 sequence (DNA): TGTGCCAGCAGCTTAGTCGCGCAGGGCGGATGGGAAAAACTGTTTTTT. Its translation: CASSLVAQGGWEKLFF. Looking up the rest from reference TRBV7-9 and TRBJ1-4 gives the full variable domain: DTGVSQNPRHKITKRGQNVTFRCDPISEHNRLYWYRQTLGQGPEFLTYFQNEAQLEKSRLLSDRFSAERPKGSFSTLEIQRTEQGDSAMYLCASSLVAQGGWEKLFFGSGTQLSVL.

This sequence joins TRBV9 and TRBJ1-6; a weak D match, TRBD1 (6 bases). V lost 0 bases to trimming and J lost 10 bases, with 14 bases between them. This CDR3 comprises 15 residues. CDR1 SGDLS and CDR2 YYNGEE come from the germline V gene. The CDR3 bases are TGTGCCAGCAGCGTAGAGGGGGGGCTCGGGTCACCCCTCCACTTT. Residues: CASSVEGGLGSPLHF.

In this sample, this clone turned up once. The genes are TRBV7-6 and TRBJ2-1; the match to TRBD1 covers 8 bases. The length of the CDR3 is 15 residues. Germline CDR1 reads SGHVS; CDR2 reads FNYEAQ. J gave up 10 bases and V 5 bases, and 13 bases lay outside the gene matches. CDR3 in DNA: TGTGCCAGCAGCGCCGCAGTGGGACAGGCCGGGGAGCAGTTCTTC. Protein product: CASSAAVGQAGEQFF.

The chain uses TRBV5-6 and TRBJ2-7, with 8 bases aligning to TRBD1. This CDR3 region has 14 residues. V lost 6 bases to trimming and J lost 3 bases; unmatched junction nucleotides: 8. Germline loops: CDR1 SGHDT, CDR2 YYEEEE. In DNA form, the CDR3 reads TGTGCCAGCAACCCCGGGACAGGTCACTACGAGCAGTACTTC. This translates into CASNPGTGHYEQYF.

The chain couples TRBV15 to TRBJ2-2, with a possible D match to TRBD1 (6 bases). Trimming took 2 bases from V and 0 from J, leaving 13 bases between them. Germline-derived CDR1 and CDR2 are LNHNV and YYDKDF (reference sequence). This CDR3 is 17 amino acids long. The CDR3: CATSRTRTGSNTGELFF. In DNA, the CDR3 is TGTGCCACCAGCAGAACCCGTACAGGGTCGAACACCGGGGAGCTGTTTTTT.

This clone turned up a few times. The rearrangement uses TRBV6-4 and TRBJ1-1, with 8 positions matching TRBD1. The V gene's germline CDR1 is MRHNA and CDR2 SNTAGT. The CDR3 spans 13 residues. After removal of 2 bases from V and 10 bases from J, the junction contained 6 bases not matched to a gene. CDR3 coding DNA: TGTGCCAGCAGTGACCTGTCAGGACAGGGAGCTTTCTTT. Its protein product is CASSDLSGQGAFF.

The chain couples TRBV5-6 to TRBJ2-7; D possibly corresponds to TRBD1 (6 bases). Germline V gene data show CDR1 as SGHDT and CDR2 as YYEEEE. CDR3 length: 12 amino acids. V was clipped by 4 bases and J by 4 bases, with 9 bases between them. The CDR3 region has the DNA TGTGCCAGCAGCGGCGACAGGTACGAGCAGTACTTC. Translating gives CASSGDRYEQYF.

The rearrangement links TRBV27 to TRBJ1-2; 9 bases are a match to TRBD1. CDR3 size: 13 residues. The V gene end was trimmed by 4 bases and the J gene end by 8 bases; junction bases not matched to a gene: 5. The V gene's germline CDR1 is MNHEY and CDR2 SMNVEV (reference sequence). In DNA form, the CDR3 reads TGTGCCAGCAGTTGGGACAGGGCTTTAGGCTACACCTTC. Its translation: CASSWDRALGYTF.

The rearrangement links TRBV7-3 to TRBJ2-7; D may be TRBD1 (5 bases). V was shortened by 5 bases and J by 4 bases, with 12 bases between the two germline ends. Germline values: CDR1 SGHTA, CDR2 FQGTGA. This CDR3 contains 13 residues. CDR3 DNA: TGTGCCAGCAGCCCCGCCCCAGGGTACGAGCAGTACTTC. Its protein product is CASSPAPGYEQYF.

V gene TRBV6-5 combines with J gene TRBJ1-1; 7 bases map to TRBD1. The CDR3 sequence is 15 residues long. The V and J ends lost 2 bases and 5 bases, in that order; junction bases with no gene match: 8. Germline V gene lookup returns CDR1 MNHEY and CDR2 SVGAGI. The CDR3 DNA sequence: TGTGCCAGCAGTTACGGGGTAGGGGGCACAACTGAAGCTTTCTTT. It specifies CASSYGVGGTTEAFF.

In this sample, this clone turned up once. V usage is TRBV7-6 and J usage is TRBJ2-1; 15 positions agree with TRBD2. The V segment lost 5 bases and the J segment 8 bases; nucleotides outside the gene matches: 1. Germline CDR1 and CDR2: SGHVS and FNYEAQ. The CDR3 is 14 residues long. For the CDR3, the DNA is TGTGCCAGCAGCGGGACTAGCGGGGGGTATGAGCAGTTCTTC. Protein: CASSGTSGGYEQFF.

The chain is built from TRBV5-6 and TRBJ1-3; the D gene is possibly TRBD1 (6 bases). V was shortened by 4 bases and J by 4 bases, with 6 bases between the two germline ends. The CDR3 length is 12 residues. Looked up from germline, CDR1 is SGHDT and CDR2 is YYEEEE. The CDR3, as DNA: TGTGCCAGCAGCGGGACAGGAAACACCATATATTTT. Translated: CASSGTGNTIYF.

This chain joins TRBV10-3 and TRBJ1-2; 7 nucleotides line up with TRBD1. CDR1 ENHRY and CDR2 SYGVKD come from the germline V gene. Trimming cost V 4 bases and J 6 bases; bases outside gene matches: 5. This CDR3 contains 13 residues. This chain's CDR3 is CAISVQGSDGYTF. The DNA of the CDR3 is TGTGCCATCAGTGTACAGGGGTCGGATGGCTACACCTTC.